This TCR beta chain was documented in a study of STAT5B mutations in CD4+ large granular lymphocyte leukemia. TCRdb's copy holds only in-frame clones and misses some; the assay was immunoSEQ multiplex PCR. Found here are approximately 40,000 clones, 80% to 90% of them singletons; the top ten hold about 3.6%. Points from the study as a whole: Without HLA matching, higher CD4+ than CD8+ T-LGLL clonality could reflect small sample size.

This clone was seen a few times. The antigen remains undetermined. The V gene end was trimmed by 4 bases and the J gene end by 7 bases; junction bases not matched to a gene: 10. This CDR3 region has 16 residues. The germline V gene has CDR1 KGHSH and CDR2 LQKENI. The chain couples TRBV18 to TRBJ1-6, with 7 bases matching TRBD1. The clonotype was recovered from a human donor in good health. The sample consisted of CD4+ T cells from blood buffy coats. The CDR3 reads CASSLNPGQKNSPLHF. DNA for the CDR3: TGTGCCAGCTCACTCAATCCGGGACAGAAGAATTCACCCCTCCACTTT.